What follows are 3 T cell receptor beta chains derived from one specimen sequenced in a study of blood T cell repertoires in COVID-19. Profiling relied on immunoSEQ multiplex PCR, and the TCRdb table lists in-frame clones only, not all of them. The profile shows about 170,000 clones, 70% to 90% of them singletons. Sequencing was carried out using peripheral blood. The source of these receptors is a woman aged 55-75 years with COVID-19, enrolled during active disease.

CDR3 sequence: CASSLRQGFGEQYF. CDR3 DNA: TGTGCCAGCAGCCTCAGACAGGGTTTCGGCGAGCAGTACTTC. This chain connects TRBV4-2 to TRBJ2-7, with TRBD1 identical over 7 bases. V gave up 4 bases and J gave up 6 bases; unmatched junction bases: 9. The CDR3 has 14 amino acids. In germline, CDR1 is LGHNA, CDR2 YNFKEQ.

This chain connects TRBV6-1 to TRBJ2-6, with D unresolved. V lost 3 bases, J lost 4 bases, and 4 bases lay in between. Germline V gene lookup returns CDR1 MNHNS and CDR2 SASEGT. This CDR3 has 13 amino acids. The CDR3 region is CASSDGGANVLTF. The CDR3 coding sequence is TGTGCCAGCAGTGACGGGGGGGCCAACGTCCTGACTTTC.

The genes are TRBV27 and TRBJ1-1; 7 bases are shared with TRBD1. This CDR3 comprises 14 residues. The germline V gene has CDR1 MNHEY and CDR2 SMNVEV (reference sequence). After removal of 7 bases from V and 5 bases from J, the junction contained 10 bases not matched to a gene. The CDR3 here is CASTQRGLGTEAFF. The DNA for the CDR3 is TGTGCCAGCACCCAAAGGGGGCTGGGGACTGAAGCTTTCTTT.